This is a list of T cell receptor beta chains from one sample in a study of B cell selection in AIRE deficiency. Measured with immunoSEQ multiplex PCR; TCRdb has only the in-frame clones, and not every one. The data hold 20,000 to 25,000 clones, with 80% to 95% observed a single time. Material: CD4+CD25+ Tregs sorted from PBMCs. The receptor set was obtained from a human donor in good health. Each CDR3 is given with its conserved first and last residue. D genes are given only for firm matches. Rows may omit the clone size; those that give it use once, few, many or a size class.

size | J | D | V | CDR3 | DNA
- | TRBJ2-7 | - | TRBV6-6 | CASSYPKYEQYF | TGTGCCAGCAGTTACCCCAAATACGAGCAGTACTTC
- | TRBJ2-2 | - | TRBV19 | CASNAGARWTGELFF | TGTGCCAGCAATGCAGGGGCGCGGTGGACCGGGGAGCTGTTTTTT
- | TRBJ1-1 | - | TRBV30 | CAWSVALWGTEAFF | TGTGCCTGGAGTGTTGCTCTCTGGGGCACTGAAGCTTTCTTT
- | TRBJ2-1 | TRBD1 | TRBV7-2 | CASSSLRDREGNEQFF | TGTGCCAGCAGCTCTCTGAGGGACAGGGAAGGGAATGAGCAGTTCTTC
- | TRBJ1-2 | - | TRBV7-2 | CASSPQTYYGYTF | TGTGCCAGCAGCCCCCAGACCTATTATGGCTACACCTTC
- | TRBJ2-7 | TRBD2 | TRBV5-1 | CASSLGQLAAAYEQYF | TGCGCCAGCAGCTTGGGACAACTAGCGGCTGCCTACGAGCAGTACTTC
- | TRBJ1-2 | - | TRBV5-4 | CASSQGGITNYGYTF | TGTGCCAGCAGCCAAGGTGGGATTACTAACTATGGCTACACCTTC
- | TRBJ2-3 | - | TRBV10-3 | CAISEGDTQYF | TGTGCCATCAGTGAGGGAGATACGCAGTATTTT
- | TRBJ2-5 | TRBD1 | TRBV9 | CASSVSGDRAETQYF | TGTGCCAGCAGCGTATCTGGGGACAGGGCAGAGACCCAGTACTTC
- | TRBJ1-2 | - | TRBV29-1 | CSVVPRGYSYGYTF | TGCAGCGTTGTCCCCAGGGGCTATTCCTATGGCTACACCTTC
- | TRBJ1-1 | - | TRBV6-5 | CASTLGGEGQTEAFF | TGTGCCAGCACCCTTGGGGGGGAGGGGCAGACTGAAGCTTTCTTT
- | TRBJ2-1 | - | TRBV30 | CALKRTGPRNEQFF | TGTGCCCTAAAACGGACGGGGCCGCGAAATGAGCAGTTCTTC
- | TRBJ2-4 | - | TRBV6-6 | CASSYPGAKNIQYF | TGTGCCAGCAGTTACCCGGGTGCCAAAAACATTCAGTACTTC
- | TRBJ2-1 | - | TRBV10-2 | CASQVGGPGVSGSYNEQFF | TGCGCCAGCCAGGTCGGGGGGCCAGGGGTTAGCGGATCTTACAATGAGCAGTTCTTC
- | TRBJ2-1 | - | TRBV5-1 | CASSLGDAYNEQFF | TGCGCCAGCAGCCTAGGGGACGCCTACAATGAGCAGTTCTTC
- | TRBJ1-2 | - | TRBV6-1 | CASRETGGAPGYTF | TGTGCCAGCAGGGAAACGGGGGGGGCGCCTGGCTACACCTTC
- | TRBJ1-2 | - | TRBV6-5 | CASRTDRLNGYTF | TGTGCCAGCAGGACAGACAGGCTCAACGGCTACACCTTC
- | TRBJ2-3 | - | TRBV6-6 | CASSFGRGWGTDTQYF | TGTGCCAGCAGTTTCGGTCGGGGGTGGGGAACAGATACGCAGTATTTT
- | TRBJ2-3 | - | TRBV5-1 | CASSLNTDTQYF | TGCGCCAGCAGCCTAAACACAGATACGCAGTATTTT
- | TRBJ2-7 | TRBD1 | TRBV7-2 | CASSPRDRTYEQYF | TGTGCCAGCAGCCCCCGGGACAGAACCTACGAGCAGTACTTC
once | TRBJ2-5 | - | TRBV7-8 | CASSLVETQYF | TGTGCCAGCAGCTTAGTAGAGACCCAGTACTTC
once | TRBJ2-5 | - | TRBV10-3 | CAIADRGETQYF | TGTGCCATCGCCGACCGGGGAGAGACCCAGTACTTC
- | TRBJ2-1 | TRBD2 | TRBV19 | CASRSPLGGSRAEQFF | TGTGCCAGTAGATCCCCTCTTGGCGGGAGTCGGGCTGAGCAGTTCTTC
- | TRBJ2-6 | - | TRBV7-8 | CASSLRGLGANVLTF | TGTGCCAGCAGCTTACGGGGATTAGGGGCCAACGTCCTGACTTTC
- | TRBJ1-3 | - | TRBV5-5 | CASSLTGNVVNTIYF | TGTGCCAGCAGTCTTACAGGGAATGTTGTAAACACCATATATTTT
- | TRBJ2-7 | TRBD2 | TRBV9 | CASSVTSGGPYEQYF | TGTGCCAGCAGCGTCACTAGCGGGGGGCCGTACGAGCAGTACTTC
- | TRBJ1-2 | TRBD1 | TRBV11-2 | CASSLRTGPLDNYGYTF | TGTGCCAGCAGCTTAAGGACAGGGCCTTTAGATAACTATGGCTACACCTTC
- | TRBJ1-1 | - | TRBV27 | CASSLAGFNTEAFF | TGTGCCAGCAGTTTAGCGGGATTCAACACTGAAGCTTTCTTT
- | TRBJ2-5 | TRBD1 | TRBV6-1 | CASSLTGAETQYF | TGTGCCAGCAGCTTAACAGGGGCTGAGACCCAGTACTTC
once | TRBJ2-3 | - | TRBV2 | CASSAETSDTQYF | TGTGCCAGCAGTGCAGAGACTTCCGATACGCAGTATTTT
- | TRBJ2-5 | TRBD2 | TRBV7-2 | CASSPRTSGVRGETQYF | TGTGCCAGCAGCCCCCGGACTAGCGGGGTAAGGGGAGAGACCCAGTACTTC
- | TRBJ2-5 | TRBD2 | TRBV4-1 | CASSQVPGGAGQETQYF | TGCGCCAGCAGCCAGGTCCCAGGCGGAGCGGGGCAAGAGACCCAGTACTTC
- | TRBJ2-7 | - | TRBV5-8 | CASSLDRPYEQYF | TGTGCCAGCAGCTTGGACAGGCCCTACGAGCAGTACTTC
once | TRBJ1-1 | TRBD1 | TRBV7-9 | CASSLGQLWMNTEAFF | TGTGCCAGCAGCTTGGGACAGCTATGGATGAACACTGAAGCTTTCTTT
- | TRBJ2-7 | TRBD2 | TRBV7-8 | CASSKERGTLSEQYF | TGTGCCAGCAGCAAAGAGCGGGGGACCCTAAGCGAGCAGTACTTC
- | TRBJ1-4 | - | TRBV16 | CASSQLSGFGEKLFF | TGTGCCAGCAGCCAATTAAGTGGGTTTGGTGAAAAACTGTTTTTT
- | TRBJ1-2 | - | TRBV19 | CASERRRGTLNYGYTF | TGTGCCAGCGAGCGACGTAGAGGGACTCTTAACTATGGCTACACCTTC
- | TRBJ1-3 | - | TRBV6-5 | CASVGPLSGNTIYF | TGTGCCAGCGTGGGGCCGCTATCTGGAAACACCATATATTTT
few | TRBJ2-5 | - | TRBV18 | CASSRGRATGEETQYF | TGTGCCAGCTCACGAGGTCGGGCCACCGGAGAAGAGACCCAGTACTTC
- | TRBJ1-3 | - | TRBV27 | CASKFTYSGNTIYF | TGTGCCAGCAAATTTACGTACTCTGGAAACACCATATATTTT
- | TRBJ2-7 | - | TRBV7-7 | CASSLVVQAPSYEQYF | TGTGCCAGCAGCTTAGTGGTCCAGGCCCCCTCCTACGAGCAGTACTTC
once | TRBJ2-2 | - | TRBV19 | CASSIGRNTGELFF | TGTGCCAGTAGTATTGGCAGAAACACCGGGGAGCTGTTTTTT
- | TRBJ2-7 | - | TRBV10-3 | CAISESLQGGYEQYF | TGTGCCATCAGTGAGAGCCTACAGGGAGGCTACGAGCAGTACTTC
- | TRBJ2-5 | TRBD2 | TRBV15 | CATSTSGQTQYF | TGTGCCACCAGCACTAGCGGACAGACCCAGTACTTC
- | TRBJ2-3 | TRBD2 | TRBV5-1 | CASSSGSSGGTDTQYF | TGCGCCAGCAGCTCCGGTTCTAGCGGGGGCACAGATACGCAGTATTTT
- | TRBJ2-5 | - | TRBV30 | CAWSDGAQGTQYF | TGTGCCTGGAGTGACGGGGCCCAAGGGACCCAGTACTTC
- | TRBJ2-7 | - | TRBV7-8 | CASRSPPSEQYF | TGTGCCAGCAGGTCCCCTCCAAGCGAGCAGTACTTC
- | TRBJ2-7 | - | TRBV2 | CASSEEPGWLLYEQYF | TGTGCCAGCAGTGAAGAGCCAGGGTGGTTACTCTACGAGCAGTACTTC
once | TRBJ1-2 | - | TRBV6-6 | CASSQTLTGGYTF | TGTGCCAGCAGCCAGACCTTAACTGGGGGCTACACCTTC
- | TRBJ1-3 | - | TRBV29-1 | CSAGSGNTIYF | TGCAGCGCGGGGAGCGGAAACACCATATATTTT
- | TRBJ1-1 | - | TRBV5-4 | CASSLLGQNTEAFF | TGTGCCAGCAGCTTGCTAGGGCAGAACACTGAAGCTTTCTTT
- | TRBJ1-2 | - | TRBV18 | CASGPAGRRDYGYTF | TGTGCCAGCGGACCTGCGGGACGGCGGGACTATGGCTACACCTTC
- | TRBJ2-3 | - | TRBV20-1 | CSAEIGGTQYF | TGCAGTGCGGAAATTGGCGGGACGCAGTATTTT
- | TRBJ1-6 | - | TRBV6-1 | CASLQGSHLHF | TGTGCCAGCCTACAGGGTAGCCACCTCCACTTT
- | TRBJ1-1 | - | TRBV28 | CASSFAGGGGYTEAFF | TGTGCCAGCAGTTTCGCAGGTGGGGGCGGCTACACTGAAGCTTTCTTT
- | TRBJ1-2 | - | TRBV5-6 | CASSLGGFYGYTF | TGTGCCAGCAGCTTGGGAGGGTTCTATGGCTACACCTTC
once | TRBJ2-1 | - | TRBV4-2 | CASSRHRTVYNEQFF | TGTGCCAGCAGCCGCCATAGGACTGTGTACAATGAGCAGTTCTTC
- | TRBJ2-3 | - | TRBV10-1 | CASSDFTDTQYF | TGCGCCAGCAGTGATTTCACAGATACGCAGTATTTT
- | TRBJ1-6 | - | TRBV6-1 | CASSEQLNSPLHF | TGTGCCAGCAGTGAACAGCTTAATTCACCCCTCCACTTT
- | TRBJ2-1 | - | TRBV6-6 | CASSRSRDEQFF | TGTGCCAGCAGCCGGAGTCGGGATGAGCAGTTCTTC